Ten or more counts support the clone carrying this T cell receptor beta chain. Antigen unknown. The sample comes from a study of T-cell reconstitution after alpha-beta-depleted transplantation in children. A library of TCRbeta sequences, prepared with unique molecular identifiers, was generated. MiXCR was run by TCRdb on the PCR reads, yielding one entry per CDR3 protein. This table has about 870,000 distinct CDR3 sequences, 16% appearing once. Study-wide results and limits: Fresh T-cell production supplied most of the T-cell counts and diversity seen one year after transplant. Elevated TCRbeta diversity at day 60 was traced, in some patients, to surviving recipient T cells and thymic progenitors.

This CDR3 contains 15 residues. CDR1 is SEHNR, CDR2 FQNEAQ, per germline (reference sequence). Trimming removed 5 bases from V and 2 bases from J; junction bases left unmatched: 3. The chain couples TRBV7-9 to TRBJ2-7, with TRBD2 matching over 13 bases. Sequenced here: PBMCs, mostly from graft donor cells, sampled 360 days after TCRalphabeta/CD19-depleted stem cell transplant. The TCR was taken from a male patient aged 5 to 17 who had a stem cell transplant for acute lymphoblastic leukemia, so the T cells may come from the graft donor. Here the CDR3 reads CASSPGLAGPYEQYF. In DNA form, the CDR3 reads TGTGCCAGCAGCCCGGGACTAGCGGGGCCCTACGAGCAGTACTTC.